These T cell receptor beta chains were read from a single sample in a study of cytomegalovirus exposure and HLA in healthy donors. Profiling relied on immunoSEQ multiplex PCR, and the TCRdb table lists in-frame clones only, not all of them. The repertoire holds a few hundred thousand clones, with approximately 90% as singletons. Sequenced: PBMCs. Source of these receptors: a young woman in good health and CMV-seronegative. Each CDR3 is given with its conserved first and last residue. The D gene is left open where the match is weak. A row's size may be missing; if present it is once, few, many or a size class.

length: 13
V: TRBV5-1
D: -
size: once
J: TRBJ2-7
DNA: TGCGCCAGCAGCTTACCCGACACCTACGAGCAGTACTTC
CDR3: CASSLPDTYEQYF

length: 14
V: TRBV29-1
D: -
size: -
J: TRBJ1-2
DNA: TGCAGCGGTCTGGACAGCTCCTTGGGGTATGGCTACACCTTC
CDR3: CSGLDSSLGYGYTF

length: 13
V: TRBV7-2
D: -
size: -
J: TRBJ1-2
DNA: TGTGCCAGCAGCCCCGGCGGCAGCTATGGCCACACCTTC
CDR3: CASSPGGSYGHTF

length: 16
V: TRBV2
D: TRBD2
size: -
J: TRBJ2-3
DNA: TGTGCCAGCAGTGAGGGGACTAGCGACAGCACAGATACGCAGTATTTT
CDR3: CASSEGTSDSTDTQYF

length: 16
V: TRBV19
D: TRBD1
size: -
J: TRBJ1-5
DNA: TGTGCCAGTAGCGACGGACAGGGGGCAGTAGATCAGCCCCAGCATTTT
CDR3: CASSDGQGAVDQPQHF

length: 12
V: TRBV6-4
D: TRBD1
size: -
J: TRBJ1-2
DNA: TGTGCCAGCGCAGACAGGGTCGGAGGCTACACCTTC
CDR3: CASADRVGGYTF

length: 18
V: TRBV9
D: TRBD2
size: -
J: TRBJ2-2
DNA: TGTGCCAGCAGCCCCCAGGGTCAGCGGGAGAGGATGACCGGGGAGCTGTTTTTT
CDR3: CASSPQGQRERMTGELFF

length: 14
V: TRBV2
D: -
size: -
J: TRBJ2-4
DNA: TGTGCCAGCAGTTTCATGATCACTTTAAACATTCAGTACTTC
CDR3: CASSFMITLNIQYF

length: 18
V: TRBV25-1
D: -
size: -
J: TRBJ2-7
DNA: TGTGCCAGCAGTGAATTATTTTTAGCCCCAGGGCGCGACTACGAGCAGTACTTC
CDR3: CASSELFLAPGRDYEQYF

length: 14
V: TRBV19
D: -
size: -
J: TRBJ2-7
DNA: TGTGCCAGTAGTATAGACGGTAGCTCCTACGAGCAGTACTTC
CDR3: CASSIDGSSYEQYF

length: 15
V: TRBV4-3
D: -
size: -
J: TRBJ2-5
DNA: TGCGCCAGCAGCCAAGGTTACAGGGACCAAGAGACCCAGTACTTC
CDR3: CASSQGYRDQETQYF

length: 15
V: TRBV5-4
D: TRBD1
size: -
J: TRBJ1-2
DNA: TGTGCCAGCAGCCAAGGACAGGGGTTGGGCTATGGCTACACCTTC
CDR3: CASSQGQGLGYGYTF

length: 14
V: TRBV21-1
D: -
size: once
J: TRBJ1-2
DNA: TGTGCCAGCAGCAAAGCAGAGGGGAGGCCCGCCTACACCTTC
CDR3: CASSKAEGRPAYTF

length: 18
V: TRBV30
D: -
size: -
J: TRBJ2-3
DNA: TGTGCCTGGAGTGTATCCCGACCCACAGCGGAGCTCACAGATACGCAGTATTTT
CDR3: CAWSVSRPTAELTDTQYF

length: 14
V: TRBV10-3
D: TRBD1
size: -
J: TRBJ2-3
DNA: TGTGCCATCAGTGGGGACAGGGAAACAGATACGCAGTATTTT
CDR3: CAISGDRETDTQYF

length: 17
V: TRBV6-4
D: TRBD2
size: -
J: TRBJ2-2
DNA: TGTGCCAGCAGTGACACCACGACTAGCGGGAGAGGAGGGGAGCTGTTTTTT
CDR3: CASSDTTTSGRGGELFF

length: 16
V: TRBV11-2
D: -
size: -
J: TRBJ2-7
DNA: TGTGCCAGCAGCCCCCTCCACCGGACACGTCCCTACGAGCAGTACTTC
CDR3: CASSPLHRTRPYEQYF

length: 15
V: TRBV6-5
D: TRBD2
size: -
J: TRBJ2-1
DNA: TGTGCCAGCAGTTTAGCGGGCCCCTCCTACAATGAGCAGTTCTTC
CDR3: CASSLAGPSYNEQFF

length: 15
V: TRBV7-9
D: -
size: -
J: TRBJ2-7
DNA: TGTGCCACCGGCGGTGGGGGAGGCATCTCCTACGAGCAGTACTTC
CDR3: CATGGGGGISYEQYF